A selection of T cell receptor beta chains follows, all from one sample in a study of identifying expanded T cells in peripheral blood. Here immunoSEQ multiplex PCR was the method, and the copy in TCRdb shows in-frame clones only, minus some. The sample holds 120,000 or so clones, around 84% seen once. Sequencing was performed on blood. The receptor set was obtained from a person aged 18 to 69 in good health. Both conserved end residues are trimmed from each CDR3.

V	J	CDR3
TRBV19	TRBJ1-2	ASSTGQARSYT
TRBV2	TRBJ2-5	ATRGEETQY
TRBV30	TRBJ1-1	AWNGGLMNTEAF
TRBV29-1	TRBJ2-7	SVEGRQGNEQY
TRBV7-9	TRBJ1-6	ASGRRGQINSPLH
TRBV19	TRBJ1-3	ASSIQGTTGNTIY
TRBV5-1	TRBJ2-2	ASSLAGRGDTGELF
TRBV7-9	TRBJ2-4	ASLGAKNIQY
TRBV19	TRBJ1-1	ASSLVGDTEAF
TRBV5-1	TRBJ1-4	ASSPGPSPEKLF
TRBV5-1	TRBJ1-1	ASSFPGQGTVMNTEAF
TRBV9	TRBJ1-2	ASSVDQGSYGYT
TRBV5-6	TRBJ2-2	ASSFSLLAGWKEELF
TRBV6-1	TRBJ1-6	ASSEQSPYNSPLH
TRBV19	TRBJ1-5	ASSIYDSNQPQH
TRBV7-2	TRBJ2-5	ASSLTGGPETQY
TRBV15	TRBJ2-5	ATSSGGRHPSAFQETQY
TRBV5-1	TRBJ2-5	ASSLMPGQTQY
TRBV19	TRBJ1-3	ASSPTGSSGNTIY
TRBV6-5	TRBJ2-7	ASSYEGPIIYEQY
TRBV9	TRBJ1-2	ASSPTGRVYGYT
TRBV5-4	TRBJ2-4	ASSLQGAKNIQY
TRBV5-4	TRBJ2-1	ASSVGGTGYNEQF
TRBV11-2	TRBJ2-3	ASSATQGGIDTQY
TRBV27	TRBJ2-3	ASSGGQGIYLTTDTQY
TRBV29-1	TRBJ1-6	SVRTANSPLH
TRBV7-3	TRBJ2-6	ASRDSGANVLT
TRBV2	TRBJ1-1	ARTAQRNTEAF
TRBV5-4	TRBJ1-2	ASSLETVGYT
TRBV25-1	TRBJ2-2	ASSEANTVNTGELF
TRBV4-1	TRBJ2-3	ASSQLGLRTDTQY
TRBV6-1	TRBJ1-5	ASSEQGRGANQPQH
TRBV27	TRBJ2-7	ASSRVGGGYEQY
TRBV5-1	TRBJ2-2	ASSLEPTTGELF
TRBV5-1	TRBJ1-4	ANSYYSGTGLF
TRBV27	TRBJ1-2	ASSFAGSYGYT
TRBV4-1	TRBJ2-1	ASSQGLLSSYNEQF
TRBV4-1	TRBJ1-5	ASSPAKQGARNQPQH